This TCR beta chain was captured by sequencing in a study of T-cell reconstitution after alpha-beta-depleted transplantation in children. V was pared by 1 base and J by 8 bases, with 11 bases of the junction left unmatched. Germline loops: CDR1 SEHNR, CDR2 FQNEAQ (reference sequence). This CDR3 has 16 amino acids. Study-wide findings and caveats: Expanded clones from the graft, numbering several hundred, reportedly supplied alpha-beta T cells about two months after transplant. Some patients' high day-60 TCRbeta diversity was traced to surviving recipient T cells and thymic progenitors. Once a year had passed after transplant, T-cell counts and diversity came mostly from newly produced T cells.

The authors prepared the TCRbeta library with unique molecular identifiers. Each CDR3 protein gets one entry after TCRdb re-called the PCR reads with MiXCR. The data show a few hundred thousand distinct CDR3 sequences, roughly 9.1% seen once. This clonotype counts as large. The antigen remains undetermined. The sample was PBMCs, taken before TCRalphabeta/CD19-depleted stem cell transplant. The chain is built from TRBV7-9 and TRBJ2-1; TRBD2 matches at 7 bases. This clonotype was sampled from a boy younger than two with acute myeloid leukemia, due to receive a stem cell transplant. The CDR3 DNA reads TGTGCCAGCAGCTTAGAGCATGGCGGGAGACCCTATGAGCAGTTCTTC. Its translation: CASSLEHGGRPYEQFF.